The T cell receptor beta chain under discussion was sequenced for a study of T cell responses to AZD1222 COVID-19 vaccine (dated by TCRdb to the early 2020s). Regarding the study in general: AZD1222 recipients with second doses at about 4 weeks or about 12 weeks were pooled, because spike-specific TCR depth and breadth did not differ between schedules. TCR sequencing was performed for 230 to 250 trial participants, of whom about 210 were given two doses of AZD1222 and some 25 were given two doses of MenACWY control vaccine. Trial participants were enrolled by age into 18-55, 56-69 and 70-plus year subgroups, with approximately 150, 28 and 58 TCR-sequenced participants respectively.

The sample's time point label, in plain terms: baseline before first vaccination. Vaccinee samples were obtained from the UK trials COV001 and COV002, which included a single-blind randomized controlled phase 2/3 trial of AZD1222 (ChAdOx1 nCoV-19) in healthy adults. For TCRbeta chain sequencing, PBMC samples from trial participants were taken at day 0 and at day 28 after the second dose. V gives up 1 base and J gives up 0 bases, and the segment between their germline ends measures 11 bases. CDR1 SGHNT and CDR2 YYREEE were looked up in the germline V gene (reference sequence). There are 16 amino acids in the CDR3, from cysteine to phenylalanine inclusive. The retained sequence is limited to the CDR3, 48 bases, with the frame set at the first base. Note on this clone: Its antigen is currently not known. The sample holds no much larger clone one base away, and base qualities are not on file.

The CDR3 regions of human TCRbeta chains were subjected to immunosequencing. In the authors' own workflow: TCRs in the repertoires were compared against a reference library of SARS-CoV-2-specific TCRs that had been generated with the MIRA antigen-specificity platform. Breadth was defined as the fraction of unique TCRs that were SARS-CoV-2-associated, and depth was defined as the fraction of total T cells that were SARS-CoV-2-associated. Each spike-specific TCR was assigned to its reactive spike region and to a CD4 or CD8 class using the MIRA data. Log10-transformed breadth and depth values were compared by one-way ANOVA with Sidak's multiple comparisons tests. TCRdb retrieved this table from immuneACCESS and kept in-frame rearrangements only. Not all clones are present; in checked studies, unresolved V genes account for under half, and no reason is known for the remainder. The V and J calls and clone size were taken over from that table, and D and trimming were inferred from the DNA. This sample is represented by about 97,000 clones; around 88% of them were singletons. The leading ten clones occupy under 8.5% of the sample.

Broader findings and caveats from the paper: A significant rise in spike-specific TCR breadth and depth was observed after two AZD1222 doses relative to day 0 and relative to MenACWY recipients. Conclusions about previously exposed vaccinees are limited because only five to seven AZD1222 recipients were SARS-CoV-2 seropositive at baseline. Most participants were white British and females outnumbered males, and the authors suggested that clonal diversity may have been underestimated. In the small 56-69-year group, the increase in depth fell short of significance, most likely because of low power. The whole spike protein was spanned by vaccine-associated CD4 TCRs, and dominant responses were seen in regions 160-218 and 743-854. Nearly half of unique spike-specific TCRs reportedly recognized epitopes outside regions mutated in the B.1.351 and B.1.1.7 variants. No day 14 peak-response samples were available, so repertoires were characterized only after the peak T cell response.

This chain is built from TRBV5-4 and TRBJ2-1; TRBD2 might be the D gene, on 5 matching bases. The sequence derives from an adult in good health. The sample consisted of peripheral blood, taken on day 0 of AZD1222 vaccination. Here the CDR3 is given as CASSLNGLSSYNEQFF. The DNA sequence is as follows: TGTGCCAGCAGCTTGAACGGACTGAGCTCCTACAATGAGCAGTTCTTC.